This T cell receptor (beta chain) was documented in a study of cytomegalovirus exposure and HLA in healthy donors. This table comes from immunoSEQ multiplex PCR, and its TCRdb copy is limited to in-frame clones, with some not included. The repertoire holds 150,000 to 200,000 clones, with approximately 86% as singletons. Study-wide points: Reported performance of the classifier showed diagnosis of cytomegalovirus status with high specificity and sensitivity. Some TCR beta chains (about 180 of them) were listed as cytomegalovirus-associated. First-cohort TCR clusters were later found to tend to co-occur in the roughly 110 validation repertoires.

The donors were members of the validation cohort, which comprised 90 to 150 subjects and was separate from the first cohort of around 700 subjects. A word on this clone: Its antigen is unidentified.

Sequences were obtained from PBMCs. This TCR derives from a woman aged 18-29 years in good health and CMV-seronegative.

The CDR3 nucleotides read TGTGCCAGCAATCCTAACAGCGGGCGAGAGACCCAGTACTTC. Amino acid sequence: CASNPNSGRETQYF. V is TRBV2 and J is TRBJ2-5; tentatively, D is TRBD2 (6 bases). CDR1 and CDR2 from the germline V gene are SNHLY and FYNNEI. With 7 bases removed from V and 4 bases from J, the gap between germline ends came to 16 bases. The CDR3 runs 14 residues. Based on the CDR3 plus reference TRBV2 and TRBJ2-5, the full variable domain is EPEVTQTPSHQVTQMGQEVILRCVPISNHLYFYWYRQILGQKVEFLVSFYNNEISEKSEIFDDQFSVERPDGSNFTLKIRSTKLEDSAMYFCASNPNSGRETQYFGPGTRLLVL.